This note documents a single T cell receptor (beta chain) sequence. In the authors' methods: From reference gene primer amplification, estimates of nucleated cell counts were derived. Here immunoSEQ multiplex PCR was the method, and the copy in TCRdb shows in-frame clones only, minus some. V and J calls and clone size are as listed in that table; D and trimming were resolved from the DNA. The sample contains around 160,000 clones, 75% to 90% of which appear only once. Germline CDR1 SGHVS, CDR2 FNYEAQ. Unmatched junction bases numbered 10, after V lost 5 bases and J lost 3 bases. This CDR3 region has 15 residues. This specimen comes from a study of blood T cell repertoires in COVID-19. As for the study in general: Sites in the United States, Italy and Spain provided acute and convalescent COVID-19 samples. Sources were T cells, B-cell-depleted T cells, or PBMCs; the material itself was cDNA or gDNA.

Those enrolled in Seattle joined during active infection and were followed longitudinally afterward. The sequenced sample was peripheral blood. The chain is built from TRBV7-6 and TRBJ2-7, with 7 bases that match TRBD2. This clonotype was sampled from a man aged 18-30 years with COVID-19, enrolled during active disease. The CDR3 spells CASSPTGGGGYEQYF. Here the CDR3 DNA reads TGTGCCAGCAGCCCCACGGGTGGGGGGGGCTACGAGCAGTACTTC.